This is a list of T cell receptor beta chains from one sample in a study. Using its own MiXCR run on the 5' RACE reads, TCRdb lists one record per CDR3 protein. The sample comprises roughly 54,000 distinct CDR3 sequences, approximately 17% of which are singletons, and about 2.2% rests with the top ten. Material: naive CD4+ T cells sorted from blood. Source of these receptors: a female donor with breast cancer. Both conserved end residues are trimmed from each CDR3. Each record gives: V gene, CDR3 protein.

v_gene: TRBV10-1; CDR3aa: ASSEVTRGTDTQY
v_gene: TRBV5-1; CDR3aa: ASSSSGRQQY
v_gene: TRBV12-3/TRBV12-4; CDR3aa: ASSTTVNMGYEQY
v_gene: TRBV12-3/TRBV12-4; CDR3aa: ASSDSKGLKEKLF
v_gene: TRBV15; CDR3aa: ATSREYPGTGVSAAF
v_gene: TRBV6-6; CDR3aa: ASSDDGRPTEAF
v_gene: TRBV7-9; CDR3aa: ASSLSRTVRDTQY
v_gene: TRBV27; CDR3aa: ASSPRQGGSNEQF
v_gene: TRBV10-3; CDR3aa: AISESWVLSTVNTEAF
v_gene: TRBV6-1; CDR3aa: ASSDQAGINNEQF
v_gene: TRBV20-1; CDR3aa: SALWNTEAF
v_gene: TRBV7-6; CDR3aa: ASSLEDSTDTQY
v_gene: TRBV5-1; CDR3aa: ASSLDRSYEQY
v_gene: TRBV5-1; CDR3aa: ASRWDTAEAF
v_gene: TRBV29-1; CDR3aa: SYQSRRRGSRETQY
v_gene: TRBV27; CDR3aa: ASSPIYEQY
v_gene: TRBV6-1; CDR3aa: ASSARVTGETQY
v_gene: TRBV20-1; CDR3aa: SASIRGLNTEAF
v_gene: TRBV7-8; CDR3aa: ASSLQGIAEAF
v_gene: TRBV7-2; CDR3aa: ASSLGGHQETQY
v_gene: TRBV7-2; CDR3aa: ASSLSGGTGNTEAF
v_gene: TRBV5-1; CDR3aa: ASSFDRGQSPLH
v_gene: TRBV7-9; CDR3aa: ASSLEGPGYYEQY
v_gene: TRBV5-1; CDR3aa: ASSLNRYEQY
v_gene: TRBV2; CDR3aa: ASSDFRVLTRTYEQY
v_gene: TRBV20-1; CDR3aa: SASRSGAGGANVLT
v_gene: TRBV5-6; CDR3aa: ASTPLGGRSTYEQY
v_gene: TRBV24-1; CDR3aa: ATSNKVGEQY
v_gene: TRBV7-3; CDR3aa: ASSLGQGAASTGELF
v_gene: TRBV5-1; CDR3aa: ASSLYGRGSETQY
v_gene: TRBV2; CDR3aa: ASNLAGDTGELF
v_gene: TRBV24-1; CDR3aa: ATSDSWKGTEQF
v_gene: TRBV6-1; CDR3aa: ASSANRARTGAF
v_gene: TRBV18; CDR3aa: ASSSQGLGQPQH
v_gene: TRBV9; CDR3aa: ASSVGGGSGRRGANEQF
v_gene: TRBV24-1; CDR3aa: ATSDPTGTSGRSDEQF
v_gene: TRBV7-9; CDR3aa: ASSLVEDTEAF
v_gene: TRBV6-2/TRBV6-3; CDR3aa: ASVDRRAITGELF
v_gene: TRBV29-1; CDR3aa: SVRYRTPYEQY
v_gene: TRBV20-1; CDR3aa: SARGQRPLTDTQY
v_gene: TRBV5-1; CDR3aa: ASSLDPDYGYT